This TCR beta chain came from a study of response to subunit inactivated influenza vaccine. Whole-study findings and limits: That few new T cells are recruited by each seasonal influenza vaccination was the authors' suggestion.

For this clonotype: As yet, its antigen is unknown.

Each CDR3 protein is one row after TCRdb ran MiXCR on the RT-PCR reads. The sample yields some 640,000 distinct CDR3 sequences, roughly 13% seen once. Trimming cost V 0 bases and J 4 bases, with 18 bases left between them. The CDR3 extends over 18 amino acids. Germline loops: CDR1 SGHDN, CDR2 FVKESK. This sample comprised PBMCs from blood, obtained approximately 15 days before vaccination. The receptor was derived from a man in his forties or fifties who received an inactivated influenza vaccine. V is TRBV14 and J is TRBJ2-2; D might be TRBD1 or TRBD2, each matching 7 bases. DNA of the CDR3: TGTGCCAGCAGCCAAGATTTCCACAGGGGAGGGAGCACCGGGGAGCTGTTTTTT. This translates into CASSQDFHRGGSTGELFF.